The entry below gives a single TCR beta chain sequence along with its context. The data belong to a study of blood T cell repertoires in COVID-19. Across the study: COVID-19 samples collected from the United States, Italy and Spain covered acute and convalescent phases. Sources were T cells, B-cell-depleted T cells, or PBMCs; the material itself was cDNA or gDNA.

Per the germline V gene, CDR1 is MNHEY and CDR2 is SVGAGI. The V end lost 6 bases, the J end lost 9 bases, and 15 bases lay between the germline ends. The CDR3 extends over 13 amino acids. Original methodology: Estimated nucleated cell counts came from reference gene primer amplification. TCRdb's copy holds only in-frame clones and misses some; the assay was immunoSEQ multiplex PCR. The V and J calls and clone size were taken over from that table, and D and trimming were inferred from the DNA. The sample has 250,000 or so clones, over 75% seen once; the top ten hold approximately 0.8%. The receptor was derived from a woman in her 30s with acute or convalescent COVID-19. The V and J genes are TRBV6-5 and TRBJ2-1; D is perhaps TRBD2 (5 bases). Sequences were obtained from peripheral blood. The CDR3 spells CASSDIGVGEQFF. CDR3 bases: TGTGCCAGCAGCGACATCGGGGTGGGTGAGCAGTTCTTC.